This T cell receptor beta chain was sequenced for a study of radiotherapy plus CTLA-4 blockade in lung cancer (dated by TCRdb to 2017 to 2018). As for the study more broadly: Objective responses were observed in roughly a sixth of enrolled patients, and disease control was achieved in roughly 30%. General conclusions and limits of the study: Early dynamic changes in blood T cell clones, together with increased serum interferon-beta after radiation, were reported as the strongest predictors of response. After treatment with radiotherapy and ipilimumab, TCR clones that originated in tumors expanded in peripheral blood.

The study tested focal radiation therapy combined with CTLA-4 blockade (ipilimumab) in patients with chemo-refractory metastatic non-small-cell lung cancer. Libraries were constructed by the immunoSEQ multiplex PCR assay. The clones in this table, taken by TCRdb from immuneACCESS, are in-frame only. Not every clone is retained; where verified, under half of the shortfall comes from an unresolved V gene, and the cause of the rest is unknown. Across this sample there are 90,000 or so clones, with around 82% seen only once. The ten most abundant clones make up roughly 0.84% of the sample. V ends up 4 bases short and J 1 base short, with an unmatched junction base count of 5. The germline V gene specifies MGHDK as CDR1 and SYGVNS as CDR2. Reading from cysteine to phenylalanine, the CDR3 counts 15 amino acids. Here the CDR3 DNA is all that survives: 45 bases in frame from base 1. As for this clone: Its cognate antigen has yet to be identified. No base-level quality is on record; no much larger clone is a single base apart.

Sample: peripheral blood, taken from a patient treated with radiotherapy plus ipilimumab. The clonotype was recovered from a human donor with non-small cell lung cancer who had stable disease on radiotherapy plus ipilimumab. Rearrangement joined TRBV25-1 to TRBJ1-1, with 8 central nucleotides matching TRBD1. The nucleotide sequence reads TGTGCCAGCAGTGGGACAGGGAACCAGAACACTGAAGCTTTCTTT. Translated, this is CASSGTGNQNTEAFF.